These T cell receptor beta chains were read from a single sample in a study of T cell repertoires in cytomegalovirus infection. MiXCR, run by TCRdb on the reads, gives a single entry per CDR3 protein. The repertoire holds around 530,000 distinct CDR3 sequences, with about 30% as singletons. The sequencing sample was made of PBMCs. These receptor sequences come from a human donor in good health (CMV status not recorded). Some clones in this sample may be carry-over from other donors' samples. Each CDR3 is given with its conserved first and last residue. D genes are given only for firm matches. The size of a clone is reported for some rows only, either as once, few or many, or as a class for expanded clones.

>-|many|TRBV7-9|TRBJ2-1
CASSLSPKEDEQFF
TGTGCCAGCAGCTTATCCCCGAAGGAGGACGAGCAGTTCTTC
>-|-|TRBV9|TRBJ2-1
CASSVDSSSYNEQFF
TGTGCCAGCAGCGTAGACAGCAGCTCCTACAATGAGCAGTTCTTC
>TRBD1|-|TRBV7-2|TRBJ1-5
CASSLVRGLNQPQHF
TGTGCCAGCAGCTTAGTAAGGGGGCTCAATCAGCCCCAGCATTTT
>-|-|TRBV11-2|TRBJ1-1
CASSLMTGNTEAFF
TGTGCCAGCAGCCTAATGACAGGGAACACTGAAGCTTTCTTT
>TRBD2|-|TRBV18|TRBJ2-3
CASSRWAGQMYSGRGDTQYF
TGTGCCAGCTCACGCTGGGCGGGACAGATGTATAGCGGGAGAGGAGATACGCAGTATTTT
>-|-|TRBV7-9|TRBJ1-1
CASSLYLLDTEAFF
TGTGCCAGCAGCTTATATCTGCTAGACACTGAAGCTTTCTTT
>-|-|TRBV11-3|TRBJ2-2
CASSLDARRGTGELFF
TGTGCCAGCAGCTTAGATGCCAGGCGGGGCACCGGGGAGCTGTTTTTT
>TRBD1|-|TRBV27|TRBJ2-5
CASSPRQGENQETQYF
TGTGCCAGCAGTCCCCGACAGGGGGAAAACCAAGAGACCCAGTACTTC
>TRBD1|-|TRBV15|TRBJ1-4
CATSPGQGFATNEKLFF
TGTGCCACCAGTCCGGGACAGGGTTTTGCAACTAATGAAAAACTGTTTTTT
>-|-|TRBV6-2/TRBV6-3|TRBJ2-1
CASSYGAARYNEQFF
TGTGCCAGCAGTTACGGAGCGGCCCGCTACAATGAGCAGTTCTTC
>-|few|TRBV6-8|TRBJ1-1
CASSYSTQNTEAFF
TGTGCCAGCAGTTATTCGACACAGAACACTGAAGCTTTCTTT
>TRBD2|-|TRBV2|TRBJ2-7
CAGRTGGSYEQYF
TGTGCCGGAAGGACGGGGGGCTCCTACGAGCAGTACTTC
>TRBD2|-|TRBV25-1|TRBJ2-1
CASSDPGRNPNEQFF
TGTGCCAGCAGTGATCCCGGGAGGAACCCCAATGAGCAGTTCTTC
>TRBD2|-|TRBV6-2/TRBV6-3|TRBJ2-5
CASSYRLAGRETQYF
TGTGCCAGCAGTTACCGGCTAGCGGGAAGAGAGACCCAGTACTTC
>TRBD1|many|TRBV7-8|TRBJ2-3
CASSFWTGPTDTQYF
TGTGCCAGCAGTTTCTGGACAGGGCCCACAGATACGCAGTATTTT
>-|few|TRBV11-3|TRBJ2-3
CASSLGQSRDTQYF
TGTGCCAGCAGCTTAGGACAGAGCAGAGATACGCAGTATTTT
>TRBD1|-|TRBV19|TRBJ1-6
CATTFGTGGAYNSPLHF
TGTGCCACCACATTCGGGACAGGGGGCGCCTATAATTCACCCCTCCACTTT
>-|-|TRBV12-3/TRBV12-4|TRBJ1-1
CASSLWAGRDTEAFF
TGTGCCAGCAGTTTATGGGCAGGACGAGACACTGAAGCTTTCTTT
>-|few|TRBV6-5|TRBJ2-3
CASGVAETDTQYF
TGTGCCAGCGGAGTAGCGGAGACAGATACGCAGTATTTT
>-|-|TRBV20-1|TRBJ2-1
CSATLNAEGEQFF
TGCAGTGCTACCCTGAACGCCGAAGGTGAGCAGTTCTTC
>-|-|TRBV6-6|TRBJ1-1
CASSYSTWYEAFF
TGTGCCAGCAGTTACTCGACGTGGTATGAAGCTTTCTTT
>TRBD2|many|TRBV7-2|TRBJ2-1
CASSTRTSGVQFF
TGTGCCAGCAGCACGAGGACTAGCGGCGTGCAGTTCTTC
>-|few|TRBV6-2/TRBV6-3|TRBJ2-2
CASSTPTIVTGELFF
TGTGCCAGCAGTACCCCTACTATCGTCACCGGGGAGCTGTTTTTT
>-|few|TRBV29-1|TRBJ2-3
CSGGFRTVRTDTQYF
TGCAGCGGAGGCTTCCGGACAGTCCGCACAGATACGCAGTATTTT
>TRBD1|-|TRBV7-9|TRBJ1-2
CASSLLDRVGGYTF
TGTGCCAGCAGCTTACTGGACAGGGTCGGGGGCTACACCTTC
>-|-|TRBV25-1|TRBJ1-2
CASSEAGGYGYTF
TGTGCCAGCAGTGAGGCGGGGGGATATGGCTACACCTTC
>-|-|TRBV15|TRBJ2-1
CATSTSPRGRYNEQFF
TGTGCCACCAGCACTTCACCGCGGGGACGATACAATGAGCAGTTCTTC
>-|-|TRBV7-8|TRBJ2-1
CASSRNLRGGYSNNEQFF
TGTGCCAGCAGCCGAAATCTCAGGGGGGGGTATTCGAACAATGAGCAGTTCTTC
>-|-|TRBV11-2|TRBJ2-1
CASSLVLTHEQFF
TGTGCCAGCAGCTTAGTCCTAACGCATGAGCAGTTCTTC
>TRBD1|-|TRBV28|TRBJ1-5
CATLTGIGNQPQHF
TGTGCCACCCTGACAGGGATAGGCAATCAGCCCCAGCATTTT
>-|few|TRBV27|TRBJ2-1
CASSLAKPTYNEQFF
TGTGCCAGCAGTTTAGCGAAGCCAACCTACAATGAGCAGTTCTTC
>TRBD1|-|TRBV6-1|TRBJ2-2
CPRGDIGGPNTGELFF
TGTCCACGAGGGGACATAGGGGGCCCGAACACCGGGGAGCTGTTTTTT
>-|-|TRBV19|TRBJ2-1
CASSMEQGSINEQFF
TGTGCCAGTAGTATGGAGCAGGGGTCAATCAATGAGCAGTTCTTC
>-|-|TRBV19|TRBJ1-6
CASSIDKYNSPLHF
TGTGCCAGTAGTATAGACAAGTATAATTCACCCCTCCACTTT
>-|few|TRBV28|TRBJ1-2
CASRSSREGYYGYTF
TGTGCCAGCAGGTCTTCCAGGGAGGGGTACTATGGCTACACCTTC
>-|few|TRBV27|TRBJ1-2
CASSLSRISGYTF
TGTGCCAGCAGTTTATCAAGGATAAGTGGCTACACCTTC
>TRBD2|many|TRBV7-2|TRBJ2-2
CASSPGPRGGRAIHGELFF
TGTGCCAGCAGCCCGGGACCCCGTGGGGGGAGGGCCATACACGGGGAGCTGTTTTTT
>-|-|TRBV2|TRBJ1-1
CASSDEQTSEAFF
TGTGCCAGCAGTGACGAACAGACCTCTGAAGCTTTCTTT
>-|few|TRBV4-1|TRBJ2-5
CASSELQGYQETQYF
TGCGCCAGCAGCGAACTGCAGGGGTACCAAGAGACCCAGTACTTC
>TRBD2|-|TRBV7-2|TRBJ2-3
CASSFRVWREARADTQYF
TGTGCCAGCAGCTTTAGGGTCTGGCGGGAGGCCCGCGCAGATACGCAGTATTTT